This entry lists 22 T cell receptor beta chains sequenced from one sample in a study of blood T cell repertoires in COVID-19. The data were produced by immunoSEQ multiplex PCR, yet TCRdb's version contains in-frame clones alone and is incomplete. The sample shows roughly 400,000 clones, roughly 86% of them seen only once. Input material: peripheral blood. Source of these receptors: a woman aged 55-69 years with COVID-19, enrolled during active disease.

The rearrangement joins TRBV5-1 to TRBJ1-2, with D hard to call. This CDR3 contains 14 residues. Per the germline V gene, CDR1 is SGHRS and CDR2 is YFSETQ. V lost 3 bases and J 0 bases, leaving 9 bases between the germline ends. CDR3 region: CASSSARANYGYTF. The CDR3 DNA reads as TGCGCCAGCAGCTCCGCCCGGGCTAACTATGGCTACACCTTC.

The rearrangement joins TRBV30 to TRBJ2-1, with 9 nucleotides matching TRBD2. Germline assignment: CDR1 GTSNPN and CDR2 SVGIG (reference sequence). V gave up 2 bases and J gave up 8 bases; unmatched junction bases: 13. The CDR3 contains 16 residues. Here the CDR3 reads CAWSRGLAGARDEQFF. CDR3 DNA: TGTGCCTGGAGTAGGGGGTTAGCGGGGGCCCGGGATGAGCAGTTCTTC.

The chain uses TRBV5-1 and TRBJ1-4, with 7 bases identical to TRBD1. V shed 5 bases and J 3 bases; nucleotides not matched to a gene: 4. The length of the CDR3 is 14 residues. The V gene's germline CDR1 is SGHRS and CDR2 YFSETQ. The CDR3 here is CASRRDSANEKLFF. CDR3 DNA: TGCGCCAGCAGAAGGGACAGCGCTAATGAAAAACTGTTTTTT. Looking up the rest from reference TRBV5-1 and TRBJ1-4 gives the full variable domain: KAGVTQTPRYLIKTRGQQVTLSCSPISGHRSVSWYQQTPGQGLQFLFEYFSETQRNKGNFPGRFSGRQFSNSRSEMNVSTLELGDSALYLCASRRDSANEKLFFGSGTQLSVL.

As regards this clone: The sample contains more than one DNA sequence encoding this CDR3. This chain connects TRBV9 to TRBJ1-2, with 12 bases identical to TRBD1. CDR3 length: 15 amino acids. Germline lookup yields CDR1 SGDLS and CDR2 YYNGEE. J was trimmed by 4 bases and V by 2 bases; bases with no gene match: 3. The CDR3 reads CASSVGTGGGYGYTF. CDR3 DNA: TGTGCCAGCAGCGTGGGGACAGGGGGCGGCTATGGCTACACCTTC.

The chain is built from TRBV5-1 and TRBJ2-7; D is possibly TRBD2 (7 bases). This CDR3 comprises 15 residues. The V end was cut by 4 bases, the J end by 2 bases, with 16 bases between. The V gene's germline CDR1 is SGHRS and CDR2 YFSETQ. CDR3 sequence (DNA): TGCGCCAGCAGCCCCATGGGGGGGGCCCCCTACGAGCAGTACTTC. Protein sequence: CASSPMGGAPYEQYF.

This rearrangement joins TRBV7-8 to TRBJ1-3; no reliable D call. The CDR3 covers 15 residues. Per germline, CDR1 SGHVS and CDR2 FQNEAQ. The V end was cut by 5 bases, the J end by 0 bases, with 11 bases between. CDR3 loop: CASSRSGSSGNTIYF. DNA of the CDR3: TGTGCCAGCAGCCGGTCCGGGTCCTCTGGAAACACCATATATTTT.

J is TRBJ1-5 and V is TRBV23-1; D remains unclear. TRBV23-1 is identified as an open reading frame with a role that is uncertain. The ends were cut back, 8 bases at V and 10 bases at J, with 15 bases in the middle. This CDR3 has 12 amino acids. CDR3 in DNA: TGCGCCAGCGCCCTGACTCCACGTCCCCAGCATTTT. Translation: CASALTPRPQHF.

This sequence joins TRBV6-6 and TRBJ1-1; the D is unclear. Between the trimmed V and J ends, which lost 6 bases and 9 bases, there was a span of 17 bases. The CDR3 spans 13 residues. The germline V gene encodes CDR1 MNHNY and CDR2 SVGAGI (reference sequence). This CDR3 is CASRTGTDTQAFF. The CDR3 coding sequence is TGTGCCAGCAGAACTGGAACCGACACCCAAGCTTTCTTT.

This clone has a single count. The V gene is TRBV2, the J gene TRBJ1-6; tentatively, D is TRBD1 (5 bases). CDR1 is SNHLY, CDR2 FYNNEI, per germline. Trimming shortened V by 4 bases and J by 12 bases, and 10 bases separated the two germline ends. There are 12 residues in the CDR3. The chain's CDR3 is CASSAGYGPLHF. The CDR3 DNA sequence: TGTGCCAGCAGTGCAGGGTATGGACCCCTCCACTTT.

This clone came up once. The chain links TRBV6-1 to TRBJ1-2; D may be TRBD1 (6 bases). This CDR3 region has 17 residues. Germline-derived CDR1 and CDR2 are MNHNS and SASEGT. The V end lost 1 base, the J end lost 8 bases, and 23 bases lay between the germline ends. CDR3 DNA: TGTGCCAGCAGTGAAGGATTCGCTTCCCAGGGGATCGACGGCTACACCTTC. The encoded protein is CASSEGFASQGIDGYTF.

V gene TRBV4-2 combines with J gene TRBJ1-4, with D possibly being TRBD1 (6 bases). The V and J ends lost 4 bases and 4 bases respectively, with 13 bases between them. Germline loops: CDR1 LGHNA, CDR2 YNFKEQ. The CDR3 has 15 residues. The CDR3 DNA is TGTGCCAGCAGCCGACTGACAGGTAGTAATGAAAAACTGTTTTTT. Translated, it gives CASSRLTGSNEKLFF.

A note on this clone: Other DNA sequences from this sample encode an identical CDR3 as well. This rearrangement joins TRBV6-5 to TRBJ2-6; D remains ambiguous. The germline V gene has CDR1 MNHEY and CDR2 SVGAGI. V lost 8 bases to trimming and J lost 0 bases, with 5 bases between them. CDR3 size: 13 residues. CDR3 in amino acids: CASRSSGANVLTF. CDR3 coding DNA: TGTGCCAGCCGGAGCTCTGGGGCCAACGTCCTGACTTTC.

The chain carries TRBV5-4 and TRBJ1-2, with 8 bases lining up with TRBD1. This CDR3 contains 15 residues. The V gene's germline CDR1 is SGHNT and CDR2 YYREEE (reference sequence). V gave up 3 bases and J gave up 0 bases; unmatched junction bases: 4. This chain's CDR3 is CASSSSGQANYGYTF. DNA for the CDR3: TGTGCCAGCAGCTCCTCGGGACAGGCTAACTATGGCTACACCTTC.

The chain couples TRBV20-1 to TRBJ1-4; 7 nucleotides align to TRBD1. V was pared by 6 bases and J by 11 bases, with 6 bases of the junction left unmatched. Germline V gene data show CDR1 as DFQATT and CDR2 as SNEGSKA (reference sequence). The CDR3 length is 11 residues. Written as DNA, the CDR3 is TGCAGTGCCCGGGGGACAGCGAAACTGTTTTTT. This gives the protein CSARGTAKLFF.

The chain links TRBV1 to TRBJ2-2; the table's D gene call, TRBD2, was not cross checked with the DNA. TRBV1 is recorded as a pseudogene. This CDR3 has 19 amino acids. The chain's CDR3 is CTSSRKVGASAYNTGELFF. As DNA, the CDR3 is TGCACCAGCAGCCGAAAAGTAGGGGCTAGCGCATATAACACCGGGGAGCTGTTTTTT.

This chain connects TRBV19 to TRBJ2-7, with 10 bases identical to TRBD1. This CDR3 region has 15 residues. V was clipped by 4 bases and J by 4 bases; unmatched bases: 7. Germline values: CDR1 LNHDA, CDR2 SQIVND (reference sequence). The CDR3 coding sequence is TGTGCCAGTAGTACGGGGGACAGGGGAGGTTACGAGCAGTACTTC. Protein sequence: CASSTGDRGGYEQYF.

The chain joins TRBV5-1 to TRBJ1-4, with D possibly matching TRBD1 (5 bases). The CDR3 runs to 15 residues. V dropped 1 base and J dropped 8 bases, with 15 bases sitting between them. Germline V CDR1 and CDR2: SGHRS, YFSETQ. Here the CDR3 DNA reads TGCGCCAGCAGCTTGTCAAGGGGTGAGAGAGAAAAACTGTTTTTT. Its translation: CASSLSRGEREKLFF.

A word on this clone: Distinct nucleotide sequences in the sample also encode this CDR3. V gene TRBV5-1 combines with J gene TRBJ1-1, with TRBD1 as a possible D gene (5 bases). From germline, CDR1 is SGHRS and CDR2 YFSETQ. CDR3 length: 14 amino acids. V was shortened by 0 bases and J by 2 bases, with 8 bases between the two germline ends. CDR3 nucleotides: TGCGCCAGCAGCTTGGGACAGCCAAACACTGAAGCTTTCTTT. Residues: CASSLGQPNTEAFF.

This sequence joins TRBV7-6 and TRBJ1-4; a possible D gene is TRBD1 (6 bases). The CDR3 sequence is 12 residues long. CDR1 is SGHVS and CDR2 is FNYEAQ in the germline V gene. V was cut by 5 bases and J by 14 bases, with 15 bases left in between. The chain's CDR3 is CASSPPGQLLFF. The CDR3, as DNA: TGTGCCAGCAGCCCACCCGGACAGCTGCTGTTTTTT. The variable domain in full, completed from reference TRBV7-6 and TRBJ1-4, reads GAGVSQSPRYKVTKRGQDVALRCDPISGHVSLYWYRQALGQGPEFLTYFNYEAQQDKSGLPNDRFSAERPEGSISTLTIQRTEQRDSAMYRCASSPPGQLLFFGSGTQLSVL.

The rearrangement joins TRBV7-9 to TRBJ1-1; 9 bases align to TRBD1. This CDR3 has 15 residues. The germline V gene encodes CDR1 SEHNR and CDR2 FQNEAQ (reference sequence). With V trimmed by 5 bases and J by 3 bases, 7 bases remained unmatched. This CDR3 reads CASSERTGAYTEAFF. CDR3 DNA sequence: TGTGCCAGCAGCGAACGGACAGGGGCGTACACTGAAGCTTTCTTT.

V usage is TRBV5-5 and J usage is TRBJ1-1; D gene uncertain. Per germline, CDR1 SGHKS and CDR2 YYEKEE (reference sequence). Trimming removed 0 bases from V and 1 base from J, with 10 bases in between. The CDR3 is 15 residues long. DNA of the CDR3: TGTGCCAGCAGCTTGGAAGGCGGCCGGAACACTGAAGCTTTCTTT. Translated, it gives CASSLEGGRNTEAFF.

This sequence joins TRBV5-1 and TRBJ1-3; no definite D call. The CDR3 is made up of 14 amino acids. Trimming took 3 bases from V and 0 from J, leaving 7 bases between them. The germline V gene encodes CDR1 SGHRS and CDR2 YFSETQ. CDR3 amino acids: CASSSDASGNTIYF. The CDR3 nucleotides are TGCGCCAGCAGCTCAGATGCCTCTGGAAACACCATATATTTT.